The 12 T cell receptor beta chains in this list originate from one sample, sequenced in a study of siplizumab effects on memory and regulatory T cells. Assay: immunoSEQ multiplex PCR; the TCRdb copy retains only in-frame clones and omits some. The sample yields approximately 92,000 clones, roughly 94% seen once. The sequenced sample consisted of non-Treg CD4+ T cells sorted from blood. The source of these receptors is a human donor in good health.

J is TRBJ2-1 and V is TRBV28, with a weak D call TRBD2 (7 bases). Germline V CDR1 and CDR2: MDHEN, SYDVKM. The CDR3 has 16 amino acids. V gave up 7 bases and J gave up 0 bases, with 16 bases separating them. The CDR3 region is CASINLGGGSYNEQFF. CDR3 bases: TGTGCCAGCATCAATCTGGGAGGGGGCTCCTACAATGAGCAGTTCTTC.

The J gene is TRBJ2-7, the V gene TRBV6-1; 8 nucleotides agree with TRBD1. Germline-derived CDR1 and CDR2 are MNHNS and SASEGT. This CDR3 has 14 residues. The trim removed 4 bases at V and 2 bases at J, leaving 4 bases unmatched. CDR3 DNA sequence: TGTGCCAGCAGTGTCGACAGGGGCCCCTACGAGCAGTACTTC. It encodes CASSVDRGPYEQYF.

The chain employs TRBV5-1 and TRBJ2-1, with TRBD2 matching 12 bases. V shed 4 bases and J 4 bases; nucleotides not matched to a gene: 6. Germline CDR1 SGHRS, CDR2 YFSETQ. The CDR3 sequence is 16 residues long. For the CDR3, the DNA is TGCGCCAGCAGCCCCCACGGGACTAGCGGGTACAATGAGCAGTTCTTC. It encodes CASSPHGTSGYNEQFF.

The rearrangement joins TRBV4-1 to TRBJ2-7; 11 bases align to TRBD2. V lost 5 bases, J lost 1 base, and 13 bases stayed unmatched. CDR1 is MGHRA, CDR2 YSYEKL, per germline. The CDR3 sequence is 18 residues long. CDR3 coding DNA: TGCGCCAGCAGCAGCCAAGCAGTGACTAGCGGGGTGTCCTACGAGCAGTACTTC. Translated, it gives CASSSQAVTSGVSYEQYF.

The CDR3 DNA follows: TGTGCCAGCTCACCGTCTCAGGAGCAGTTCTTC. Translated, it gives CASSPSQEQFF. V is TRBV18 and J is TRBJ2-1; D is undetermined. CDR1 is KGHSH, CDR2 LQKENI, per germline. V dropped 3 bases and J dropped 10 bases, with 7 bases sitting between them. The CDR3 is 11 residues long. Looking up the rest from reference TRBV18 and TRBJ2-1 gives the full variable domain: NAGVMQNPRHLVRRRGQEARLRCSPMKGHSHVYWYRQLPEEGLKFMVYLQKENIIDESGMPKERFSAEFPKEGPSILRIQQVVRGDSAAYFCASSPSQEQFFGPGTRLTVL.

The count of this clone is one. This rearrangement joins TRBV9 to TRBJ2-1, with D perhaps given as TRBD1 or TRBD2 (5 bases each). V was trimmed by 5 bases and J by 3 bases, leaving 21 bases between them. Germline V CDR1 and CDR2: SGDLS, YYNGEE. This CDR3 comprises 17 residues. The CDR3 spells CASSAQGSGTIYNEQFF. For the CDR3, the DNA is TGTGCCAGCAGTGCTCAGGGTTCCGGGACGATCTACAATGAGCAGTTCTTC.

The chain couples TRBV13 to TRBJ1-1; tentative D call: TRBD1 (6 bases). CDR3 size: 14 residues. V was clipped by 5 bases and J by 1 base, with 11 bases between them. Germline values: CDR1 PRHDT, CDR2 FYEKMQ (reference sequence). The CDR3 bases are TGTGCCAGCAGCAGTTACAGGGAGAACACTGAAGCTTTCTTT. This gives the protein CASSSYRENTEAFF. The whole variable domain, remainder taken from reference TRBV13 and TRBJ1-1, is AAGVIQSPRHLIKEKRETATLKCYPIPRHDTVYWYQQGPGQDPQFLISFYEKMQSDKGSIPDRFSAQQFSDYHSELNMSSLELGDSALYFCASSSYRENTEAFFGQGTRLTVV.

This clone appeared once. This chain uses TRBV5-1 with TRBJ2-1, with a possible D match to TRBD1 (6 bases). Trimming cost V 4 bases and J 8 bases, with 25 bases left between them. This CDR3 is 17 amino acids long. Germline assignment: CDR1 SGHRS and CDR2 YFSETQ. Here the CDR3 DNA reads TGCGCCAGCAGCCCATTAGGGGACACCGATTTAGGGGATGAGCAGTTCTTC. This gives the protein CASSPLGDTDLGDEQFF.

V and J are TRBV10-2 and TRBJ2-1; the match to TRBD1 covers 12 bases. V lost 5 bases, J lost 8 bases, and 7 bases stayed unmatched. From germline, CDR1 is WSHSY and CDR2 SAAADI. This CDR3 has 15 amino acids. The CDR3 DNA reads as TGCGCCAGCAGTCGGGGACAGGGGGCCAGAGATGAGCAGTTCTTC. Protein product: CASSRGQGARDEQFF.

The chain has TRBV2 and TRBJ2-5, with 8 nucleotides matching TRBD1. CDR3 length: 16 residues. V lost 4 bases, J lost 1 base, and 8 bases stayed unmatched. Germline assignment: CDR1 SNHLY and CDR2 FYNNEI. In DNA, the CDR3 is TGTGCCAGCAGTGCCGGTACAGGGGGTCCCCAAGAGACCCAGTACTTC. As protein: CASSAGTGGPQETQYF.

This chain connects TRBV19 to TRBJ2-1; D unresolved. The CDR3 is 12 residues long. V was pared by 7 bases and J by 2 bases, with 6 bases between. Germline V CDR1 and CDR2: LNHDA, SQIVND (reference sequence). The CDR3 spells CASKGTYNEQFF. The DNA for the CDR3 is TGTGCCAGTAAAGGGACCTACAATGAGCAGTTCTTC.

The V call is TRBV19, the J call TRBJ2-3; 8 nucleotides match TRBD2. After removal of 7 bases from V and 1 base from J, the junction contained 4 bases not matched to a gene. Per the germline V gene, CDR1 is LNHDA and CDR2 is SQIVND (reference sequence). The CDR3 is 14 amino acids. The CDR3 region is CASTMREGTDTQYF. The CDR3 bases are TGTGCCAGTACGATGCGGGAGGGCACAGATACGCAGTATTTT.